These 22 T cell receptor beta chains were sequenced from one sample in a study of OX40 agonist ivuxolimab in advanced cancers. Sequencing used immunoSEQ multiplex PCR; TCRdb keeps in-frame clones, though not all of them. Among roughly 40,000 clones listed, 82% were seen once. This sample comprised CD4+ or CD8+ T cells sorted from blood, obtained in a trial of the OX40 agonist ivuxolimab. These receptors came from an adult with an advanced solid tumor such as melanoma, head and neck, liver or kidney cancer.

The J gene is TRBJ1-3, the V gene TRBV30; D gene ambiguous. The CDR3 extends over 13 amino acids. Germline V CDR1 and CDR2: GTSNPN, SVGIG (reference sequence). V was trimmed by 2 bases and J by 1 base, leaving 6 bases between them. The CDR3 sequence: CAWSWGSGNTIYF. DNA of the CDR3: TGTGCCTGGAGTTGGGGTTCTGGAAACACCATATATTTT.

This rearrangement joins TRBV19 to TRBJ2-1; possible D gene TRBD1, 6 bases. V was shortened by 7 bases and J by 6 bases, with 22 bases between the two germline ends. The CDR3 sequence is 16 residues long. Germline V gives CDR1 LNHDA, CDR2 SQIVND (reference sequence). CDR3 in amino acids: CASKRAGEGLFNEQFF. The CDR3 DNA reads TGTGCCAGTAAACGGGCAGGGGAAGGGTTATTCAATGAGCAGTTCTTC.

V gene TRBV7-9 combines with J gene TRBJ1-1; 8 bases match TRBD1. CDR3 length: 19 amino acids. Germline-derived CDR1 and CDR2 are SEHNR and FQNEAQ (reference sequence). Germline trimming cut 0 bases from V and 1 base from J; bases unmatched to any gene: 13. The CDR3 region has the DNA TGTGCCAGCAGCTTAGCGGGGGGACAGGTCACTCGAGGGAACACTGAAGCTTTCTTT. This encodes CASSLAGGQVTRGNTEAFF.

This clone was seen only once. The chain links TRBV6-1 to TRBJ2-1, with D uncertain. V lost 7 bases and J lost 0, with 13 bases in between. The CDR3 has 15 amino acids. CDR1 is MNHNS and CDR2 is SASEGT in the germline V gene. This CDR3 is CASNLQVTSYNEQFF. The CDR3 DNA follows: TGTGCCAGCAATCTCCAGGTGACCTCCTACAATGAGCAGTTCTTC.

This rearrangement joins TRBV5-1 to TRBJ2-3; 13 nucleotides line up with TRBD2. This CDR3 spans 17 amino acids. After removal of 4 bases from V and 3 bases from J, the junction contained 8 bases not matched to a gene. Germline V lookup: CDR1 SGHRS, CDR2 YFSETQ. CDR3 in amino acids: CASSTLPTSGGTDTQYF. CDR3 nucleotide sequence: TGCGCCAGCAGCACCCTACCGACTAGCGGGGGGACAGATACGCAGTATTTT.

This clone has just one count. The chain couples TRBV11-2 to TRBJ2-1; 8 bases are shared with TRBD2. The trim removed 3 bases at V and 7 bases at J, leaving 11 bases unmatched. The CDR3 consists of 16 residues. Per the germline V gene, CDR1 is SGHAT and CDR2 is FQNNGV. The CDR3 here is CASSFRGSGDFNEQFF. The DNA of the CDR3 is TGTGCCAGCAGCTTCAGGGGTAGCGGGGATTTTAATGAGCAGTTCTTC.

CDR3 in amino acids: CASSLEGPYNEQFF. The CDR3 DNA reads as TGTGCCAGCAGCTTGGAGGGGCCTTACAATGAGCAGTTCTTC. The genes are TRBV5-8 and TRBJ2-1, with a tentative D call TRBD1 (5 bases). CDR1 is SGHTS and CDR2 is YDEGEE in the germline V gene. V gave up 0 bases and J gave up 4 bases, with 8 bases separating them. This CDR3 has 14 residues.

CDR3 in DNA: TGTGCCAGTAGTCAGGGGGTTAGGACCGGGGAGCTGTTTTTT. Translated: CASSQGVRTGELFF. This chain joins TRBV19 and TRBJ2-2, with 7 nucleotides matching TRBD1. Trimming cost V 5 bases and J 5 bases; bases outside gene matches: 5. Germline CDR1 and CDR2: LNHDA and SQIVND (reference sequence). CDR3 length: 14 amino acids.

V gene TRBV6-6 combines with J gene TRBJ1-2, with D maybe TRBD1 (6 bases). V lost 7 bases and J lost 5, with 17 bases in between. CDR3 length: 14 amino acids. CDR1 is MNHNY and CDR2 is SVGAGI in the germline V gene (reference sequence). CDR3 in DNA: TGTGCCAGCAATACACCGGGGGGCCCTTATGGCTACACCTTC. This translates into CASNTPGGPYGYTF.

CDR3 protein: CASSPVSRVDTQYF. CDR3 nucleotides: TGTGCCAGCTCACCAGTTTCCAGGGTTGATACGCAGTATTTT. The J gene is TRBJ2-3, the V gene TRBV18; D is possibly TRBD1 (5 bases). Germline CDR1 is KGHSH and CDR2 is LQKENI. CDR3 length: 14 residues. Trimming took 2 bases from V and 6 from J, leaving 12 bases between them. Full variable domain (missing parts from reference TRBV18 and TRBJ2-3): NAGVMQNPRHLVRRRGQEARLRCSPMKGHSHVYWYRQLPEEGLKFMVYLQKENIIDESGMPKERFSAEFPKEGPSILRIQQVVRGDSAAYFCASSPVSRVDTQYFGPGTRLTVL.

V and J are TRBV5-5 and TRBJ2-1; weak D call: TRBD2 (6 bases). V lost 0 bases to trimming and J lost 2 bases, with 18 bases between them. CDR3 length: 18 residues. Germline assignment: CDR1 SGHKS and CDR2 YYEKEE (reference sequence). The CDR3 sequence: CASSLVPLAQVPYNEQFF. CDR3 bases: TGTGCCAGCAGCTTGGTTCCCCTAGCGCAGGTCCCCTACAATGAGCAGTTCTTC.

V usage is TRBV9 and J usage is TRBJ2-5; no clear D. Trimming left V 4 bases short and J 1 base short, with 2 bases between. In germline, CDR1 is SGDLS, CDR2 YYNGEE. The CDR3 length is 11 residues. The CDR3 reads CASSIQETQYF. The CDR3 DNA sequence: TGTGCCAGCAGCATCCAAGAGACCCAGTACTTC. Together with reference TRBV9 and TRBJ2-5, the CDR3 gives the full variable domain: DSGVTQTPKHLITATGQRVTLRCSPRSGDLSVYWYQQSLDQGLQFLIQYYNGEERAKGNILERFSAQQFPDLHSELNLSSLELGDSALYFCASSIQETQYFGPGTRLLVL.

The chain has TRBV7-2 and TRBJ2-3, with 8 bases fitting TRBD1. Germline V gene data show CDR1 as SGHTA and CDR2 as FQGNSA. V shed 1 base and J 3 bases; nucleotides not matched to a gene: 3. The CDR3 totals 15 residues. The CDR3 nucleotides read TGTGCCAGCAGCTTAGACAGGGGGAGGACAGATACGCAGTATTTT. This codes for CASSLDRGRTDTQYF.

The CDR3 DNA sequence: TGTGCCAGCAGCGTCATGGACGTTCAGACCCAGTACTTC. This codes for CASSVMDVQTQYF. V usage is TRBV9 and J usage is TRBJ2-5; D is ambiguous. Germline-derived CDR1 and CDR2 are SGDLS and YYNGEE. The V end lost 2 bases, the J end lost 6 bases, and 11 bases lay between the germline ends. This CDR3 region has 13 residues.

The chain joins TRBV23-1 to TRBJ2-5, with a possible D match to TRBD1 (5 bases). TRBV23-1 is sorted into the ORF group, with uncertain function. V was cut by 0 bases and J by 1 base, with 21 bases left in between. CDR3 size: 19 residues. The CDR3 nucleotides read TGCGCCAGCAGTCAATCTCATAGGGGCCCTCATTTTAGCCAAGAGACCCAGTACTTC. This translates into CASSQSHRGPHFSQETQYF.

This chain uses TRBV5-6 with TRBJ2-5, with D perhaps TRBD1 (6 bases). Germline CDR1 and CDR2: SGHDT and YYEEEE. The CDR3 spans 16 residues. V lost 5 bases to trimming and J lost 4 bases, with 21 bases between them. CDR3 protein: CASRLGQSRLLETQYF. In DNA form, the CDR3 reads TGTGCCAGCAGACTAGGACAGTCGCGTCTCCTAGAGACCCAGTACTTC. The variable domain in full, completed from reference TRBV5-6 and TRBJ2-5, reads DAGVTQSPTHLIKTRGQQVTLRCSPKSGHDTVSWYQQALGQGPQFIFQYYEEEERQRGNFPDRFSGHQFPNYSSELNVNALLLGDSALYLCASRLGQSRLLETQYFGPGTRLLVL.

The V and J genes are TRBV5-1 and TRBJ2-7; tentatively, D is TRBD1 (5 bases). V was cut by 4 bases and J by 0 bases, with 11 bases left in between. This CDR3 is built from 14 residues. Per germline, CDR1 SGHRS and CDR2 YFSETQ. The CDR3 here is CASSLTAGSYEQYF. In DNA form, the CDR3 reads TGCGCCAGCAGCCTGACAGCCGGCTCCTACGAGCAGTACTTC.

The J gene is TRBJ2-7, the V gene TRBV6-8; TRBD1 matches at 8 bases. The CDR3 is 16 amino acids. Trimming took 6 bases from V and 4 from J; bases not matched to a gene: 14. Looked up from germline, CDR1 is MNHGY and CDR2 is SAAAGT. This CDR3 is CASRATGGCENYEQYF. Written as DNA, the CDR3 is TGTGCCAGCAGGGCAACAGGGGGATGTGAAAATTACGAGCAGTACTTC.

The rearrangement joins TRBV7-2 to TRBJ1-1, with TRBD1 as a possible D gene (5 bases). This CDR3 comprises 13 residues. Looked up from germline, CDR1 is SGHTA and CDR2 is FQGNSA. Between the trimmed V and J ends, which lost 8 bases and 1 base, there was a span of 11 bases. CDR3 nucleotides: TGTGCCAGCTTTTATACAGGGAACACTGAAGCTTTCTTT. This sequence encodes CASFYTGNTEAFF.

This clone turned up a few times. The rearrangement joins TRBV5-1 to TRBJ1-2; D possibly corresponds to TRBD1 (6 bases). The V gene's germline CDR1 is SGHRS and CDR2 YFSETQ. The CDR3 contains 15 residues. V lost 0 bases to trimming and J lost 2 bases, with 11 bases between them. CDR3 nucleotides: TGCGCCAGCAGCTTGGTGGAGGGGGGCAACTATGGCTACACCTTC. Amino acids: CASSLVEGGNYGYTF.

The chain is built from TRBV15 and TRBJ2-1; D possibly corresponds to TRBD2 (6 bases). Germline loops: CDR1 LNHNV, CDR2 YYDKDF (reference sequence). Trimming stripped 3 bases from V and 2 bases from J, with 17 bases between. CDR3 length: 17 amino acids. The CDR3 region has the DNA TGTGCCACCAGCAGCCCCAAGGTAGCGGCGGCCTACAATGAGCAGTTCTTC. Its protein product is CATSSPKVAAAYNEQFF.

The CDR3 protein is CASSLGQGSPDTQYF. DNA for the CDR3: TGCGCCAGCAGCCTGGGACAGGGCTCACCAGATACGCAGTATTTT. The chain joins TRBV4-1 to TRBJ2-3; 9 bases agree with TRBD1. The CDR3 is 15 amino acids. Losses at the gene ends were 4 bases for V and 4 bases for J; bases not matched to a gene: 6. Germline V gives CDR1 MGHRA, CDR2 YSYEKL.